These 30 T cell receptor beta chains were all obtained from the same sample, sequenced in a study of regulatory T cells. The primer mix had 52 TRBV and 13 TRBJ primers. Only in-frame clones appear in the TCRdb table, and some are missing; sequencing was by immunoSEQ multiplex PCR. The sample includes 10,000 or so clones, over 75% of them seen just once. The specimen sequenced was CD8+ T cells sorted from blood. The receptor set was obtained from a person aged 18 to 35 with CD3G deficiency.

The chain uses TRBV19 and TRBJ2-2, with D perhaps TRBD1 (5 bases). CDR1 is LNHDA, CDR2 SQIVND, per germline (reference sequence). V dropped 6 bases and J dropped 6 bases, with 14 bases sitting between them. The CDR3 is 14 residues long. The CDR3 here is CASSRFSGSGELFF. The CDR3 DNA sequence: TGTGCCAGTAGCCGATTTTCAGGGTCCGGGGAGCTGTTTTTT.

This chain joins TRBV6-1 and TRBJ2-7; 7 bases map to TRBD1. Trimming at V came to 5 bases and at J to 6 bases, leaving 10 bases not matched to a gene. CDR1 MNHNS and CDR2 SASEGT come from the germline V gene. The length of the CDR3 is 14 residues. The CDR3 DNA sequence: TGTGCCAGCAGTCGGCAGGGGGATTCGAGCGAGCAGTACTTC. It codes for CASSRQGDSSEQYF.

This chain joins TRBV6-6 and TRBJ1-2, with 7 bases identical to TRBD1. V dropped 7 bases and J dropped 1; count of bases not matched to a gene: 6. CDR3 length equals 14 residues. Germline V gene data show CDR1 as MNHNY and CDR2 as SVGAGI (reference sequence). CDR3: CASKGAGGNYGYTF. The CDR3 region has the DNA TGTGCCAGCAAGGGTGCAGGGGGTAACTATGGCTACACCTTC.

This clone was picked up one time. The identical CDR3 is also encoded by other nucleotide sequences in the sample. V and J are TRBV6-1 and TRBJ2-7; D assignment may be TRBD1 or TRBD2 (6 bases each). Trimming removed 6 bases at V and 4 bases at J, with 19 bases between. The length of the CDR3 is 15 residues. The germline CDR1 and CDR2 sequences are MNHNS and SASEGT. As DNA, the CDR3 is TGTGCCAGCAGGGAGAGCGGGTTGGGGACATACGAGCAGTACTTC. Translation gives CASRESGLGTYEQYF.

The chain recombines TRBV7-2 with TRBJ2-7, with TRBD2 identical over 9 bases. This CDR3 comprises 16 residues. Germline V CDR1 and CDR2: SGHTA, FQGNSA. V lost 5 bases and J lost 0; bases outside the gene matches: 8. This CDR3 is CASSLGLASASYEQYF. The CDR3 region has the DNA TGTGCCAGCAGCCTCGGACTAGCGTCAGCCTCCTACGAGCAGTACTTC.

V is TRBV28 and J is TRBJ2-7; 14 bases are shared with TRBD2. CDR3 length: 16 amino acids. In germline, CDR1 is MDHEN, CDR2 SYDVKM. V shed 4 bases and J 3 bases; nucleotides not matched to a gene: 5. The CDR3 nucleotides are TGTGCCAGCAGTTCCCTTGGACTAGCGGGAGGCTACGAGCAGTACTTC. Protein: CASSSLGLAGGYEQYF.

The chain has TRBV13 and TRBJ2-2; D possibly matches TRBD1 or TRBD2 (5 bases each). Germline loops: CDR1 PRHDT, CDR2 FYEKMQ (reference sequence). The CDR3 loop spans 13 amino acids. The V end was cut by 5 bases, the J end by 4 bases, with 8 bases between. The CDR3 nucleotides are TGTGCCAGCAGCCGGGACCCCACCGGGGAGCTGTTTTTT. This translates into CASSRDPTGELFF.

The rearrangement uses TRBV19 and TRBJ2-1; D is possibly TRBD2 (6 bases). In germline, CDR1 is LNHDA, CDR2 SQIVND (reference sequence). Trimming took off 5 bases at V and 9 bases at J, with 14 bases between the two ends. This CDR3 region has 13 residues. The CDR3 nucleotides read TGTGCCAGTAGTGCCTACGGGAGCTCTGAGCAGTTCTTC. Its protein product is CASSAYGSSEQFF.

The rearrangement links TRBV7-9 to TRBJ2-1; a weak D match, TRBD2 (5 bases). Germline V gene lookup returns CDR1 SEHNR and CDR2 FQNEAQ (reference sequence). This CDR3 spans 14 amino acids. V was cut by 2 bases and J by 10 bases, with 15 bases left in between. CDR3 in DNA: TGTGCCAGCAGCTTACGGGCGGGTCCGAGCGAGCAGTTCTTC. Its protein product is CASSLRAGPSEQFF. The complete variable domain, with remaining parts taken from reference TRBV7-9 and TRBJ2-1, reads DTGVSQNPRHKITKRGQNVTFRCDPISEHNRLYWYRQTLGQGPEFLTYFQNEAQLEKSRLLSDRFSAERPKGSFSTLEIQRTEQGDSAMYLCASSLRAGPSEQFFGPGTRLTVL.

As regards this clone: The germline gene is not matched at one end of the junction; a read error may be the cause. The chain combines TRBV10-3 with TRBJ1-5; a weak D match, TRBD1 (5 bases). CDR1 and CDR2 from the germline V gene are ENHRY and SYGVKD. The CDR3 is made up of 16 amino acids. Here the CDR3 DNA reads TGTGCCAGCAGTTACGCAGCCGAGGGGAGCAATCAGCCCCAGCATTTT. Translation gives CASSYAAEGSNQPQHF.

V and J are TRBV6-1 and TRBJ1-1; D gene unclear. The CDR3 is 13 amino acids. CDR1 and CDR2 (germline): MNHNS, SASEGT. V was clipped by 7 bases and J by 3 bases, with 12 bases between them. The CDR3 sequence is CASTTWRYTEAFF. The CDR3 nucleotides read TGTGCCAGCACTACATGGAGGTACACTGAAGCTTTCTTT.

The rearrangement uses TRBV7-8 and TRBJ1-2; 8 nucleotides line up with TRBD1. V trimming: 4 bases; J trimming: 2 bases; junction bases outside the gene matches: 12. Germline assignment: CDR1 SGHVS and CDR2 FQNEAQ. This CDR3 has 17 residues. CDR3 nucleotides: TGTGCCAGCAGCTCAGGGGCTTGGACAGGGAAGAACTATGGCTACACCTTC. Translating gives CASSSGAWTGKNYGYTF.

The CDR3 spells CASSPGTSSWETQYF. The CDR3 bases are TGCGCCAGCAGCCCAGGGACTAGCTCGTGGGAGACCCAGTACTTC. The V and J genes are TRBV5-1 and TRBJ2-5, with 9 bases fitting TRBD2. The CDR3 totals 15 residues. The ends lost 4 bases at V and 5 bases at J; junction bases unmatched: 9. Germline values: CDR1 SGHRS, CDR2 YFSETQ.

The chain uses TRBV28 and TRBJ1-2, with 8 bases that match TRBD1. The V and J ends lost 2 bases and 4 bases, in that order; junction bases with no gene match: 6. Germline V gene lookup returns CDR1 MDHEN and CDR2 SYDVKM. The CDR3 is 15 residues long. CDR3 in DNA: TGTGCCAGCAGTTTAACGACAGGGGCGTCCTATGGCTACACCTTC. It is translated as CASSLTTGASYGYTF.

CDR3 DNA sequence: TGCGCCAGCAGCTCCGGGACAGGGTTATCGGACGTCCTGACTTTC. Protein product: CASSSGTGLSDVLTF. The genes are TRBV5-1 and TRBJ2-6, with 9 bases aligning to TRBD1. Losses at the gene ends were 3 bases for V and 11 bases for J; bases not matched to a gene: 9. Per germline, CDR1 SGHRS and CDR2 YFSETQ. The CDR3 is 15 residues long.

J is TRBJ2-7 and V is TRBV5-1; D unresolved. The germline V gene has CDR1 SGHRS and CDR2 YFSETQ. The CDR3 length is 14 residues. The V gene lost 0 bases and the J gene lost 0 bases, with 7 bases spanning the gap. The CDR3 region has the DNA TGCGCCAGCAGCTTGGACGGGTTCTCCTACGAGCAGTACTTC. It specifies CASSLDGFSYEQYF.

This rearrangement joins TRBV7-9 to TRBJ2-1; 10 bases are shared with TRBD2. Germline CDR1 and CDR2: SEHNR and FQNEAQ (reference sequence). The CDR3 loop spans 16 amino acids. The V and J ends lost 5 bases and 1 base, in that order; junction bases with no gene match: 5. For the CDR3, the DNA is TGTGCCAGCAGCGGTAGCGGGAGGTTGTCCTACAATGAGCAGTTCTTC. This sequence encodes CASSGSGRLSYNEQFF.

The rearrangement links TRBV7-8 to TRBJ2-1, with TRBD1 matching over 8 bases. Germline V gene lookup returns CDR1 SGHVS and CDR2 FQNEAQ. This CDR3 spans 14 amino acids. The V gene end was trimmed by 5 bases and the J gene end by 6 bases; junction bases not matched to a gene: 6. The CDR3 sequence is CASSLRQGINEQFF. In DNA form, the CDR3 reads TGTGCCAGCAGCCTCCGACAGGGGATCAATGAGCAGTTCTTC.

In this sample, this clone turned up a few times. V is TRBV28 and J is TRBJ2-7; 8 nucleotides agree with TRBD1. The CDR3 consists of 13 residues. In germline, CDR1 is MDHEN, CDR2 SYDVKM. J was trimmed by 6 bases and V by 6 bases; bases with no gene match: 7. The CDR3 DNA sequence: TGTGCCAGCAGCGGACAGGGAAACCGCGAGCAGTACTTC. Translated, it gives CASSGQGNREQYF.

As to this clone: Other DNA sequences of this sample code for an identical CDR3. The CDR3 DNA is TGTGCCAGCAGCTTAGATGGGGGGGAGACCCAGTACTTC. Translating gives CASSLDGGETQYF. The chain joins TRBV7-9 to TRBJ2-5, with D possibly matching TRBD2 (6 bases). The germline CDR1 and CDR2 sequences are SEHNR and FQNEAQ (reference sequence). The CDR3 is made up of 13 amino acids. Trimming left V 1 base short and J 5 bases short, with 8 bases between. Combining the CDR3 with reference TRBV7-9 and TRBJ2-5 gives the whole variable domain DTGVSQNPRHKITKRGQNVTFRCDPISEHNRLYWYRQTLGQGPEFLTYFQNEAQLEKSRLLSDRFSAERPKGSFSTLEIQRTEQGDSAMYLCASSLDGGETQYFGPGTRLLVL.

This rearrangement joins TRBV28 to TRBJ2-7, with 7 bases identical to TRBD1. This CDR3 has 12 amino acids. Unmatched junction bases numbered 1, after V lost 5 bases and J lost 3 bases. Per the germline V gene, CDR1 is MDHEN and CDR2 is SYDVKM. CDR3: CASSTGVYEQYF. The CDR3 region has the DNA TGTGCCAGCAGTACAGGGGTCTACGAGCAGTACTTC.

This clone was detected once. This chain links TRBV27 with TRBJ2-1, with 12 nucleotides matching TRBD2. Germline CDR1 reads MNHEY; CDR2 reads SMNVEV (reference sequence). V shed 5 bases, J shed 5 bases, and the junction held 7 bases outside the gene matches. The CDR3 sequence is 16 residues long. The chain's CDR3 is CASSPLLAGGHNEQFF. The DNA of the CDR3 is TGTGCCAGCAGTCCCCTACTAGCGGGAGGTCACAATGAGCAGTTCTTC.

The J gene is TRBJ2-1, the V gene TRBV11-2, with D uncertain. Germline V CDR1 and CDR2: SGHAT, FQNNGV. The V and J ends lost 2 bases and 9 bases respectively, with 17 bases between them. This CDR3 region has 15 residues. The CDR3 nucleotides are TGTGCCAGCAGCTTATCCCTACAAAGGCGGAGTGAGCAGTTCTTC. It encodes CASSLSLQRRSEQFF.

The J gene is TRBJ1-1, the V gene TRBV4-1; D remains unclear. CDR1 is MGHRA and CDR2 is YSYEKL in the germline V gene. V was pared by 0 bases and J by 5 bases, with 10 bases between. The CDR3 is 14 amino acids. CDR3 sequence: CASSQDLAKTEAFF. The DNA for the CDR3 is TGCGCCAGCAGCCAAGATCTTGCGAAGACTGAAGCTTTCTTT.

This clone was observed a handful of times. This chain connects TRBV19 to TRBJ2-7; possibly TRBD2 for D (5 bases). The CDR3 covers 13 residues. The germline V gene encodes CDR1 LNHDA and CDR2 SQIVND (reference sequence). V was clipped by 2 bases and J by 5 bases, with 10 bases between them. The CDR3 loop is CASSITSKDEQYF. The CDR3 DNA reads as TGTGCCAGTAGTATAACTAGTAAAGACGAGCAGTACTTC.

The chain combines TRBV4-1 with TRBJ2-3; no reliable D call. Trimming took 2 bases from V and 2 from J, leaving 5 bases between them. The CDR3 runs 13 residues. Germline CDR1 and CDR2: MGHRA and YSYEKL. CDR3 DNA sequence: TGCGCCAGCAGCCAAAGGGTCACAGATACGCAGTATTTT. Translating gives CASSQRVTDTQYF.

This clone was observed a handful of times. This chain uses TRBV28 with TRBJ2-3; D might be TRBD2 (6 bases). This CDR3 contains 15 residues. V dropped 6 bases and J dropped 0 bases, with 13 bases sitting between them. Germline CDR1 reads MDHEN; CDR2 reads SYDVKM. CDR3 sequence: CASRLGGSSTDTQYF. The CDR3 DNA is TGTGCCAGCAGGCTGGGGGGATCTAGCACAGATACGCAGTATTTT.

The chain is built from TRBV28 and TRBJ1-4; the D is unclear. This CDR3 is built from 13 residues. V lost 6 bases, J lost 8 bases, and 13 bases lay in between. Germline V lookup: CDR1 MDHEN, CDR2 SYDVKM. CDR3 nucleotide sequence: TGTGCCAGCAGCCCTATATCGGCGGAAAAACTGTTTTTT. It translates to CASSPISAEKLFF.

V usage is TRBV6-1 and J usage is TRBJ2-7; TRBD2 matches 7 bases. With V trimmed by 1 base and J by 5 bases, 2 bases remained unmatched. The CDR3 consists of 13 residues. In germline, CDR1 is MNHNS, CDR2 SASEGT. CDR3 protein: CASSEVRGDEQYF. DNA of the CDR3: TGTGCCAGCAGTGAAGTTCGGGGGGACGAGCAGTACTTC.

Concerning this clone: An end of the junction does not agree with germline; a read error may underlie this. CDR3 nucleotide sequence: TGTGCCAGCAGTTCCCCTGGGGACTACGATGAGCAGTTCTTC. It is translated as CASSSPGDYDEQFF. J is TRBJ2-1 and V is TRBV28; 7 bases are shared with TRBD2. The length of the CDR3 is 14 residues. Germline V gene data show CDR1 as MDHEN and CDR2 as SYDVKM.